This T cell receptor (beta chain) was captured in a study of blood T cell repertoires in COVID-19 (dated by TCRdb to 2019 to 2021). About the full investigation: Samples covering the acute and convalescent phases of COVID-19 were provided by collaborators in the United States, Italy and Spain. A freely available public database, intended as a resource for researchers studying the immune response to SARS-CoV-2, is where the repertoires were released. Deeply sampled blood TCRbeta repertoires from subjects exposed to, actively infected with, or recovered from COVID-19 were included in the dataset. The samples were drawn from the first 160 participants of the ongoing ImmuneRACE study and from over 950 subjects provided by 6 global collaborators. Nearly every sample came with metadata listing a de-identified subject ID, COVID-19 status, age in years and sex. The prospective study material was composed of cDNA or gDNA derived from T cells, B-cell-depleted T cells, or PBMCs. Where HLA class I and class II types were available, the types were taken from metadata supplied by the sample provider, not from assay-based typing. What the study reported, not specific to this receptor: The quantity of clinical and demographic metadata differed by source and by participant and was supplied without curation.

At one collaborating source in Seattle, patients were enrolled during active infection and were followed longitudinally through the course of disease. The collaborating institutions used their own protocols to collect whole blood in K2EDTA tubes. For TCRbeta analysis, collaborator samples were shipped as frozen whole blood, as isolated PBMCs, or as DNA extracted from either sample type. From the cysteine up to the phenylalanine, the CDR3 has a length of 12 residues. Only CDR3 DNA remains: 36 bases, in frame from the first base. Here V drops 8 bases and J drops 10 bases, and the junction holds 10 bases not matched to any gene. Based on the germline V gene (reference sequence), the CDR1 and CDR2 sequences are MNHEY and SMNVEV. This clone was recorded only once. Its antigen remains unidentified. No qualities accompany the bases; no much larger clone lies one base away. TCRbeta CDR3 regions were amplified from genomic DNA using the immunoSEQ Assay, a bias-controlled multiplex PCR. The original pipeline was this. The number of nucleated cells in each sample was estimated by amplification of reference gene primers within the assay. Sequence reads were collapsed and filtered to measure the absolute abundance of every unique TCRbeta CDR3 rearrangement. Productive Simpson clonality was computed per sample as the square root of Simpson's diversity index over productive rearrangements. Imported from immuneACCESS, the table was reduced by TCRdb to in-frame sequences with V and J called. These copies leave out some clones; in studies compared against another copy, an unresolved V gene accounts for under half, and the cause of the remainder is not known. V and J calls and clone size follow that table, whereas D and trimming were derived from the DNA. This sample is represented by about 430,000 clones; roughly 90% of them were singletons. The ten largest clones take up 0.8% to 0.85% of the sample.

This sequence originates from a man younger than 30 with COVID-19, enrolled during active disease. The V gene is TRBV27 and the J gene is TRBJ2-5, with TRBD2 matching 7 junction bases. The sequencing input was peripheral blood. The CDR3 protein sequence reads: CASSTAGDYQYF. The DNA sequence follows: TGTGCCAGCTCCACGGCGGGGGACTACCAGTACTTC.